This section outlines one TCR beta chain sequence together with its context. These data come from a study of blood T cell repertoires in COVID-19. Study background: COVID-19 samples, acute and convalescent, were from the United States, Italy and Spain.

In the study's own analysis: Nucleated cell counts were estimated from reference gene primer amplification. Only in-frame clones appear in the TCRdb table, and some are missing; sequencing was by immunoSEQ multiplex PCR. The DNA was the basis for D and trimming; V, J and clone size are from that table. The sample has 150,000 or so clones; roughly nine tenths are singletons. Sequencing was done on a sample of peripheral blood. This clonotype was sampled from a woman in her thirties or forties with acute or convalescent COVID-19.

As DNA, the CDR3 is TGTGCCAGCAGTTTACCTAGCGGGAGCACAGATACGCAGTATTTT. It yields the protein CASSLPSGSTDTQYF. V gene TRBV27 combines with J gene TRBJ2-3, with 8 bases fitting TRBD2. The CDR3 totals 15 residues. CDR1 and CDR2 from the germline V gene are MNHEY and SMNVEV (reference sequence). Trimming took 2 bases from V and 0 from J; bases not matched to a gene: 1.